The 25 T cell receptor beta chains presented below share a single source sample, sequenced in a study of cytotoxic CD8 clonotypes in ibrutinib-treated CLL. Generated by immunoSEQ multiplex PCR, the TCRdb table keeps only in-frame clones and is missing some. The sample records more than 110,000 clones, more than 75% being singletons. The sample in question was PBMCs, obtained after 24 months of ibrutinib treatment. The receptors were sampled from a human donor with chronic lymphocytic leukemia.

This chain links TRBV10-3 with TRBJ1-2; D may be TRBD1 (6 bases). V lost 6 bases and J 1 base, leaving 9 bases between the germline ends. The CDR3 is 13 residues long. CDR1 and CDR2 from the germline V gene are ENHRY and SYGVKD. In DNA, the CDR3 is TGTGCCATCAGGGGGGCCCTTAACTATGGCTACACCTTC. This sequence encodes CAIRGALNYGYTF.

In this sample, this clone turned up many times. The chain is built from TRBV11-1 and TRBJ2-6, with 9 bases identical to TRBD1. Per germline, CDR1 SGHAT and CDR2 FQDESV (reference sequence). The CDR3 loop spans 18 amino acids. Trimming at V came to 3 bases and at J to 5 bases, leaving 11 bases not matched to a gene. CDR3: CASSLGDRVTPRANVLTF. The CDR3 DNA sequence: TGTGCCAGCAGCTTGGGGGACAGGGTTACCCCTCGGGCCAACGTCCTGACTTTC. Drawing the rest from reference TRBV11-1 and TRBJ2-6, the complete variable domain is EAEVAQSPRYKITEKSQAVAFWCDPISGHATLYWYRQILGQGPELLVQFQDESVVDDSQLPKDRFSAERLKGVDSTLKIQPAELGDSAMYLCASSLGDRVTPRANVLTFGAGSRLTVL.

CDR3 protein: CASSPGATGELFF. In DNA, the CDR3 is TGTGCCAGCAGTCCTGGCGCCACCGGGGAGCTGTTTTTT. This rearrangement joins TRBV11-2 to TRBJ2-2; D gene unclear. This CDR3 is built from 13 residues. Deletions cut 6 bases from V and 4 bases from J, with 9 bases between. Germline lookup yields CDR1 SGHAT and CDR2 FQNNGV.

This clone has more than one count but fewer than ten. V is TRBV30 and J is TRBJ1-6; D possibly corresponds to TRBD1 (6 bases). The CDR3 runs to 13 residues. Germline loops: CDR1 GTSNPN, CDR2 SVGIG (reference sequence). V was pared by 4 bases and J by 10 bases, with 14 bases between. The CDR3 protein is CAWTGGLGSPLHF. CDR3 nucleotide sequence: TGTGCCTGGACCGGGGGCTTGGGGTCACCCCTCCACTTT.

The V and J genes are TRBV27 and TRBJ2-1; 14 bases line up with TRBD2. The germline gives CDR1 MNHEY, CDR2 SMNVEV (reference sequence). CDR3 length: 15 residues. V lost 3 bases to trimming and J lost 8 bases; unmatched junction nucleotides: 3. CDR3 sequence reads: CASSLGLAGVYEQFF. CDR3 nucleotides: TGTGCCAGCAGTTTGGGACTAGCGGGAGTGTATGAGCAGTTCTTC.

Ten or more counts support this clone. This chain connects TRBV29-1 to TRBJ2-3; 8 bases are a match to TRBD1. The V gene end was trimmed by 4 bases and the J gene end by 3 bases; junction bases not matched to a gene: 6. Germline assignment: CDR1 SQVTM and CDR2 ANQGSEA. The CDR3 has 14 residues. CDR3 sequence (DNA): TGCAGCGTTGGGAGGGACAGGCAGACAGATACGCAGTATTTT. This translates into CSVGRDRQTDTQYF.

V and J are TRBV5-6 and TRBJ1-2, with D maybe TRBD1 (5 bases). CDR1 SGHDT and CDR2 YYEEEE come from the germline V gene. The CDR3 extends over 14 amino acids. Trimming removed 4 bases at V and 4 bases at J, with 14 bases between. CDR3 sequence reads: CASSRDGRAYGYTF. CDR3 coding DNA: TGTGCCAGCAGCCGGGACGGGAGGGCCTATGGCTACACCTTC.

CDR3 protein: CASSPAGTENYGYTF. CDR3 nucleotides: TGCGCCAGCAGCCCCGCCGGGACGGAAAACTATGGCTACACCTTC. This chain links TRBV5-1 with TRBJ1-2, with D possibly TRBD1 on 5 matching bases. CDR1 is SGHRS and CDR2 is YFSETQ in the germline V gene. V lost 4 bases to trimming and J lost 2 bases, with 15 bases between them. The CDR3 sequence is 15 residues long.

The chain recombines TRBV28 with TRBJ2-3; D not certain. Trimming stripped 6 bases from V and 2 bases from J, with 9 bases between. CDR1 and CDR2 from the germline V gene are MDHEN and SYDVKM. The length of the CDR3 is 13 residues. CDR3 sequence: CASSPLPTDTQYF. CDR3 coding DNA: TGTGCCAGCAGCCCCCTTCCCACAGATACGCAGTATTTT. Together with reference TRBV28 and TRBJ2-3, the CDR3 gives the full variable domain: DVKVTQSSRYLVKRTGEKVFLECVQDMDHENMFWYRQDPGLGLRLIYFSYDVKMKEKGDIPEGYSVSREKKERFSLILESASTNQTSMYLCASSPLPTDTQYFGPGTRLTVL.

In regard to this clone: Within the sample, other DNA sequences also encode this same CDR3. The rearrangement joins TRBV10-3 to TRBJ1-5; unclear D gene. Germline CDR1 and CDR2: ENHRY and SYGVKD. This CDR3 is built from 14 residues. Trimming removed 0 bases from V and 2 bases from J, with 5 bases in between. This chain's CDR3 is CAISESGGNQPQHF. Here the CDR3 DNA reads TGTGCCATCAGTGAGTCGGGCGGCAATCAGCCCCAGCATTTT.

This chain joins TRBV2 and TRBJ1-5; the D is unclear. Germline CDR1 SNHLY, CDR2 FYNNEI. V dropped 4 bases and J dropped 4 bases, with 5 bases sitting between them. This CDR3 region has 12 residues. CDR3 in amino acids: CASSGANQPQHF. In DNA, the CDR3 is TGTGCCAGCAGTGGGGCGAATCAGCCCCAGCATTTT.

The chain links TRBV10-3 to TRBJ1-1, with no clear D. CDR3 length: 13 amino acids. CDR1 ENHRY and CDR2 SYGVKD come from the germline V gene. Trimming left V 7 bases short and J 2 bases short, with 11 bases between. The CDR3 reads CAITPDGNTEAFF. For the CDR3, the DNA is TGTGCCATCACCCCGGACGGAAACACTGAAGCTTTCTTT.

The rearrangement links TRBV7-8 to TRBJ2-2, with D hard to call. Deletions cut 1 base from V and 7 bases from J, with 13 bases between. The germline V gene has CDR1 SGHVS and CDR2 FQNEAQ. The length of the CDR3 is 15 residues. The CDR3 is CASSLVGGLNGELFF. The CDR3 DNA sequence: TGTGCCAGCAGCTTAGTTGGCGGCCTCAACGGGGAGCTGTTTTTT.

The J gene is TRBJ1-2, the V gene TRBV30; D is ambiguous. The CDR3 sequence is 14 residues long. The V end lost 4 bases, the J end lost 4 bases, and 16 bases lay between the germline ends. Germline assignment: CDR1 GTSNPN and CDR2 SVGIG (reference sequence). The CDR3 sequence is CAWTPPTATYGYTF. CDR3 sequence (DNA): TGTGCCTGGACCCCGCCGACCGCCACCTATGGCTACACCTTC.

J is TRBJ1-5 and V is TRBV5-8; perhaps TRBD1 as D (5 bases). Deletions cut 1 base from V and 0 bases from J, with 11 bases between. This CDR3 contains 16 residues. Germline lookup yields CDR1 SGHTS and CDR2 YDEGEE. The CDR3 protein is CASSLLWGVSNQPQHF. In DNA, the CDR3 is TGTGCCAGCAGCTTGTTATGGGGGGTTAGCAATCAGCCCCAGCATTTT.

CDR3 loop: CASTGRPAYEQYF. CDR3 bases: TGTGCCAGTACGGGGCGACCGGCCTACGAGCAGTACTTC. The chain couples TRBV19 to TRBJ2-7; possibly TRBD1 or TRBD2 for D (5 bases each). Germline loops: CDR1 LNHDA, CDR2 SQIVND (reference sequence). The CDR3 extends over 13 amino acids. V was cut by 7 bases and J by 2 bases, with 12 bases left in between.

The chain couples TRBV5-1 to TRBJ1-5; D ambiguous. Trimming removed 0 bases from V and 7 bases from J, with 11 bases in between. Germline V CDR1 and CDR2: SGHRS, YFSETQ. The CDR3 covers 14 residues. For the CDR3, the DNA is TGCGCCAGCAGCTTGGGGGGTGTCACGCAGCCCCAGCATTTT. This codes for CASSLGGVTQPQHF.

This sequence joins TRBV7-2 and TRBJ1-6, with D possibly matching TRBD1 (6 bases). This CDR3 contains 16 residues. V dropped 5 bases and J dropped 6 bases, with 17 bases sitting between them. Per the germline V gene, CDR1 is SGHTA and CDR2 is FQGNSA. This chain's CDR3 is CASSPPGGRGNSPLHF. The CDR3 DNA reads as TGTGCCAGCAGCCCCCCGGGGGGGCGCGGTAATTCACCCCTCCACTTT.

CDR3 nucleotides: TGTGCCAGCAGCTTGGCCGGCTGGGGTGAGCAGTTCTTC. The encoded protein is CASSLAGWGEQFF. The chain couples TRBV5-4 to TRBJ2-1; no definite D call. The CDR3 is 13 amino acids. Germline assignment: CDR1 SGHNT and CDR2 YYREEE (reference sequence). The V end lost 0 bases, the J end lost 9 bases, and 10 bases lay between the germline ends.

The chain is built from TRBV18 and TRBJ1-3; no definite D call. Germline CDR1 and CDR2: KGHSH and LQKENI. Trimming left V 6 bases short and J 0 bases short, with 15 bases between. The CDR3 is made up of 16 amino acids. Written as DNA, the CDR3 is TGTGCCAGCTCCCCAAACGACCCATACTCTGGAAACACCATATATTTT. This translates into CASSPNDPYSGNTIYF.

V and J are TRBV6-6 and TRBJ2-5; no clear D gene. The V gene lost 6 bases and the J gene lost 5 bases, with 19 bases spanning the gap. CDR1 and CDR2 from the germline V gene are MNHNY and SVGAGI (reference sequence). This CDR3 has 15 residues. CDR3 loop: CASSPVGSPGETQYF. CDR3 DNA: TGTGCCAGCAGCCCCGTGGGGTCCCCGGGTGAGACCCAGTACTTC.

The V call is TRBV20-1, the J call TRBJ2-2; no clear D gene. The CDR3 consists of 10 residues. Germline CDR1 reads DFQATT; CDR2 reads SNEGSKA (reference sequence). The V end lost 5 bases, the J end lost 4 bases, and 2 bases lay between the germline ends. CDR3 amino acids: CSAGTGELFF. Written as DNA, the CDR3 is TGCAGTGCTGGCACCGGGGAGCTGTTTTTT.

CDR3 sequence reads: CASSQWTGDNQPQHF. CDR3 sequence (DNA): TGTGCCAGCAGCCAGTGGACAGGAGACAATCAGCCCCAGCATTTT. The V and J genes are TRBV4-2 and TRBJ1-5, with TRBD1 matching over 7 bases. The V gene end was trimmed by 3 bases and the J gene end by 3 bases; junction bases not matched to a gene: 5. Germline V gene data show CDR1 as LGHNA and CDR2 as YNFKEQ. The CDR3 has 15 amino acids.

The V call is TRBV7-9, the J call TRBJ2-7, with D uncertain. The length of the CDR3 is 14 residues. Germline CDR1 reads SEHNR; CDR2 reads FQNEAQ (reference sequence). V lost 1 base, J lost 0 bases, and 7 bases lay in between. The CDR3 DNA reads as TGTGCCAGCAGCTTAGACCCGAGCTCCTACGAGCAGTACTTC. This sequence encodes CASSLDPSSYEQYF.

This clone was counted only a few times. The rearrangement joins TRBV30 to TRBJ1-2; no reliable D call. The ends were cut back, 4 bases at V and 0 bases at J, with 9 bases in the middle. CDR1 GTSNPN and CDR2 SVGIG come from the germline V gene (reference sequence). CDR3 length equals 13 residues. The CDR3 here is CAWNPEANYGYTF. The CDR3 DNA is TGTGCCTGGAATCCAGAAGCTAACTATGGCTACACCTTC.